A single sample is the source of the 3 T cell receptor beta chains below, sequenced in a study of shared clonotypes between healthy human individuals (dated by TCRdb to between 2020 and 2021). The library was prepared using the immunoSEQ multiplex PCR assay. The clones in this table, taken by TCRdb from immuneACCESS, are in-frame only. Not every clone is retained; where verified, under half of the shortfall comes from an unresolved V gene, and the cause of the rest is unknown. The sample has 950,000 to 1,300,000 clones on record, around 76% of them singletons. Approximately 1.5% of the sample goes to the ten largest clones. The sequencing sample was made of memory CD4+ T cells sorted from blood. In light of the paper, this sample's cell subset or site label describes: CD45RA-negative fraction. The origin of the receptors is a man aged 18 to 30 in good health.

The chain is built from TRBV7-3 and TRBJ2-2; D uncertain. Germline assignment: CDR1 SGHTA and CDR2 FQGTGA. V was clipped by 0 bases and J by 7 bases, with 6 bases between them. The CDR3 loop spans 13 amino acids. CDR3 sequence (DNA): TGTGCCAGCAGCTTAACTTGGGACGGGGAGCTGTTTTTT. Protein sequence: CASSLTWDGELFF.

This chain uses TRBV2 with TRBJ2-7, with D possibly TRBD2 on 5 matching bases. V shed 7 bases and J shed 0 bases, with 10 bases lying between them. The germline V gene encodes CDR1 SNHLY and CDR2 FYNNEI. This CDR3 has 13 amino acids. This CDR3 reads CASKGADSYEQYF. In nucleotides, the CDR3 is TGTGCCAGCAAGGGAGCGGACTCCTACGAGCAGTACTTC.

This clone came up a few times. The CDR3 loop reads CASSLGQGGNTGELFF. CDR3 DNA sequence: TGTGCCAGCAGTTTGGGACAAGGGGGGAACACCGGGGAGCTGTTTTTT. The V call is TRBV2, the J call TRBJ2-2, with D tentatively TRBD1 (6 bases). Germline-derived CDR1 and CDR2 are SNHLY and FYNNEI. With 5 bases removed from V and 1 base from J, the gap between germline ends came to 14 bases. The length of the CDR3 is 16 residues.